This T cell receptor (beta chain) was observed in a study of beta chain features in type 1 diabetes. Study-wide results and limits: Among all four CD4+ subsets, Type 1 diabetes patients had TCRB CDR3s that were moderately but significantly shorter.

J gave up 2 bases and V 2 bases, and 5 bases lay outside the gene matches. The CDR3 length is 16 residues. CDR1 and CDR2 (germline): LGHNA, YNFKEQ. Isolated RNA was reverse transcribed in full, so expressed TCRB transcripts were sequenced. About 3.6 million reads on average were seen across naive, central memory and regulatory T cell samples. The repertoire was sequenced with immunoSEQ multiplex PCR; TCRdb's copy has only in-frame clones and lacks some. Altogether under 300,000 clones are present, approximately 11% being singletons, with the ten largest covering 0.017%. Notes on this clone: Its specificity is unknown.

This sequence joins TRBV4-2 and TRBJ1-5, with 8 bases that match TRBD1. The specimen was naive CD4+ T cells from blood. The sequence derives from a man aged 25-40 years with type 1 diabetes. This chain's CDR3 is CASSQTGQGGNQPQHF. For the CDR3, the DNA is TGTGCCAGCAGCCAAACCGGACAGGGAGGCAATCAGCCCCAGCATTTT.